Each of the 19 T cell receptor beta chains below was sequenced from the same sample in a study of radiation and T cells in renal cell carcinoma (dated by TCRdb to 2020 to 2022). The time point label corresponds to: blood 4 weeks post-SBRT, at nephrectomy. The treatment or condition label here, explained by the study, means: 15 Gy SBRT to primary tumor, nephrectomy 4 weeks later. The library was made by the immunoSEQ multiplex PCR assay. TCRdb stores this immuneACCESS table with in-frame sequences only. Part of the clones is absent; in the studies checked, under half of the shortfall reflects unresolved V genes, and no reason is known for the rest. The sample table contains under 200,000 clones; only one count was recorded for 88% of them. The top ten constitute around 11% of the sample. This specimen consisted of blood, obtained from a patient whose treatment included radiotherapy and nephrectomy. The receptor source for this set is a woman aged 45 to 65 with renal cell carcinoma.

This chain joins TRBV19 and TRBJ1-2, with TRBD1 matching 10 bases. Germline trimming cut 8 bases from V and 4 bases from J; bases unmatched to any gene: 13. The germline V gene has CDR1 LNHDA and CDR2 SQIVND (reference sequence). This CDR3 comprises 16 residues. The CDR3 here is CASADRGKPLSYGYTF. DNA of the CDR3: TGTGCCAGTGCGGACAGGGGGAAACCCCTTAGCTATGGCTACACCTTC.

The chain has TRBV5-1 and TRBJ1-1; D is unclear. The CDR3 extends over 15 amino acids. The ends were cut back, 4 bases at V and 1 base at J, with 14 bases in the middle. Germline values: CDR1 SGHRS, CDR2 YFSETQ. CDR3 in amino acids: CASSPSAWGNTEAFF. In nucleotides, the CDR3 is TGCGCCAGCAGCCCTAGCGCCTGGGGGAACACTGAAGCTTTCTTT.

In nucleotides, the CDR3 is TGTGCCAGTAGTGGGGGGGCTTTAGCCAAAAACATTCAGTACTTC. This codes for CASSGGALAKNIQYF. The chain carries TRBV19 and TRBJ2-4, with a tentative D call TRBD2 (7 bases). Germline lookup yields CDR1 LNHDA and CDR2 SQIVND (reference sequence). The CDR3 sequence is 15 residues long. Trimming shortened V by 5 bases and J by 0 bases, and 11 bases separated the two germline ends.

The genes are TRBV7-2 and TRBJ1-1; 9 bases fit TRBD1. Germline V lookup: CDR1 SGHTA, CDR2 FQGNSA. This CDR3 has 15 amino acids. Trimming removed 2 bases from V and 7 bases from J; junction bases left unmatched: 8. The CDR3 region is CASSLTGGQGIEAFF. The CDR3 DNA reads as TGTGCCAGCAGCTTAACCGGGGGACAGGGAATTGAAGCTTTCTTT. The complete variable domain, with remaining parts taken from reference TRBV7-2 and TRBJ1-1, reads GAGVSQSPSNKVTEKGKDVELRCDPISGHTALYWYRQSLGQGLEFLIYFQGNSAPDKSGLPSDRFSAERTGGSVSTLTIQRTQQEDSAVYLCASSLTGGQGIEAFFGQGTRLTVV.

The chain employs TRBV6-1 and TRBJ1-1, with 9 bases aligning to TRBD1. V lost 4 bases, J lost 7 bases, and 10 bases stayed unmatched. This CDR3 is 15 amino acids long. The germline gives CDR1 MNHNS, CDR2 SASEGT. The CDR3: CASSVTGGMMGEAFF. The CDR3 bases are TGTGCCAGCAGTGTTACAGGGGGCATGATGGGTGAAGCTTTCTTT.

A single count supports this clone. This chain connects TRBV27 to TRBJ2-7, with 7 bases aligning to TRBD1. The CDR3 covers 13 residues. Germline CDR1 is MNHEY and CDR2 is SMNVEV (reference sequence). Unmatched junction bases numbered 3, after V lost 6 bases and J lost 1 base. The CDR3: CASSNRGSYEQYF. In DNA, the CDR3 is TGTGCCAGCAGCAACAGGGGTTCCTACGAGCAGTACTTC.

The sample holds one count of this clone. This sequence joins TRBV4-1 and TRBJ2-7; D is perhaps TRBD2 (5 bases). With 0 bases removed from V and 4 bases from J, the gap between germline ends came to 13 bases. The CDR3 extends over 15 amino acids. Germline CDR1 reads MGHRA; CDR2 reads YSYEKL. CDR3 sequence (DNA): TGCGCCAGCAGCCAAGAACGGGGATCGCTTTACGAGCAGTACTTC. Translating gives CASSQERGSLYEQYF.

V usage is TRBV25-1 and J usage is TRBJ2-1; 7 bases are shared with TRBD2. The V gene's germline CDR1 is MGHDK and CDR2 SYGVNS. The CDR3 runs to 13 residues. V gave up 10 bases and J gave up 2 bases; unmatched junction bases: 5. The CDR3 nucleotides read TGTGCCACCGAGCGGGGCGCCTACAATGAGCAGTTCTTC. Translated, it gives CATERGAYNEQFF.

The V call is TRBV7-2, the J call TRBJ1-2; D perhaps matches TRBD1 (5 bases). CDR1 and CDR2 (germline): SGHTA, FQGNSA. The CDR3 has 14 amino acids. V lost 1 base and J 3 bases, leaving 9 bases between the germline ends. DNA for the CDR3: TGTGCCAGCAGCTTAGGAGCCAGGGACTATGGCTACACCTTC. It translates to CASSLGARDYGYTF.

The chain is built from TRBV28 and TRBJ1-6; TRBD1 matches 12 bases. Per the germline V gene, CDR1 is MDHEN and CDR2 is SYDVKM. V trimming: 8 bases; J trimming: 11 bases; junction bases outside the gene matches: 4. The CDR3 extends over 13 amino acids. Here the CDR3 DNA reads TGTGCCAGCCTCGGGACAGGGGGCCCACCCCTCCACTTT. Amino acids: CASLGTGGPPLHF.

The chain combines TRBV2 with TRBJ2-5, with unresolved D. Germline CDR1 reads SNHLY; CDR2 reads FYNNEI. CDR3 length: 14 residues. Trimming removed 2 bases at V and 7 bases at J, with 14 bases between. The CDR3 sequence is CASSEFDLGGTQYF. DNA of the CDR3: TGTGCCAGCAGTGAATTCGACCTGGGCGGGACCCAGTACTTC.

The chain links TRBV6-1 to TRBJ2-1, with 10 positions matching TRBD2. Germline loops: CDR1 MNHNS, CDR2 SASEGT. CDR3 length equals 14 residues. Losses at the gene ends were 8 bases for V and 6 bases for J; bases not matched to a gene: 7. The DNA for the CDR3 is TGTGCCAGCCTGAGGATAGCGGGGGGCAATGAGCAGTTCTTC. It translates to CASLRIAGGNEQFF.

V usage is TRBV13 and J usage is TRBJ1-1, with a tentative D call TRBD1 (5 bases). Germline V CDR1 and CDR2: PRHDT, FYEKMQ (reference sequence). V was shortened by 4 bases and J by 1 base, with 13 bases between the two germline ends. The CDR3 has 15 residues. CDR3 sequence: CASSSPNGTNTEAFF. CDR3 nucleotide sequence: TGTGCCAGCAGCTCTCCGAACGGGACGAACACTGAAGCTTTCTTT.

Only one count was recorded for this clone. The chain recombines TRBV9 with TRBJ2-5, with a weak D call TRBD1 (5 bases). Germline values: CDR1 SGDLS, CDR2 YYNGEE. The CDR3 contains 15 residues. The germline V and J ends were trimmed by 0 bases and 4 bases, with 13 bases remaining between them. The chain's CDR3 is CASSVDAGSVETQYF. The CDR3, as DNA: TGTGCCAGCAGCGTAGATGCAGGGTCGGTAGAGACCCAGTACTTC.

The sample holds a few counts of this clone. V is TRBV29-1 and J is TRBJ1-1; 7 nucleotides line up with TRBD1. Germline values: CDR1 SQVTM, CDR2 ANQGSEA. This CDR3 spans 13 amino acids. The trim removed 7 bases at V and 2 bases at J, leaving 7 bases unmatched. The CDR3 DNA is TGCAGCGCCCGGGACAGACCTAACACTGAAGCTTTCTTT. As protein: CSARDRPNTEAFF.

This chain joins TRBV6-1 and TRBJ2-1; possible D gene TRBD1, 5 bases. The CDR3 sequence is 13 residues long. From germline, CDR1 is MNHNS and CDR2 SASEGT. With 8 bases removed from V and 4 bases from J, the gap between germline ends came to 12 bases. The CDR3 sequence: CASLGVPYNEQFF. DNA of the CDR3: TGTGCCAGCCTAGGGGTCCCTTACAATGAGCAGTTCTTC.

The chain couples TRBV19 to TRBJ1-1; D may be TRBD1 (6 bases). V was trimmed by 5 bases and J by 6 bases, leaving 16 bases between them. Germline CDR1 is LNHDA and CDR2 is SQIVND (reference sequence). The CDR3 is 14 amino acids. CDR3 bases: TGTGCCAGTAGTGGCTACAGGGTAAGCCCTGAAGCTTTCTTT. Translated, it gives CASSGYRVSPEAFF.

Turning to this clone: At one end, the junction sequence differs from germline, possibly due to a read error. The CDR3 nucleotides are TGTGCCAGCAGTTCTAGGTACACTGAGCAGTTCTTC. This gives the protein CASSSRYTEQFF. This rearrangement joins TRBV6-6 to TRBJ2-1; the D is unclear. The CDR3 covers 12 residues. Germline-derived CDR1 and CDR2 are MNHNY and SVGAGI (reference sequence).

This clone was found a few times. This chain connects TRBV18 to TRBJ1-4; possible D gene TRBD1, 6 bases. V was pared by 3 bases and J by 8 bases, with 19 bases between. Germline V gene sequence: CDR1 KGHSH, CDR2 LQKENI. The CDR3 length is 16 residues. CDR3 sequence reads: CASSPGGSGTLEKLFF. The CDR3 nucleotides are TGTGCCAGCTCACCGGGGGGCAGCGGAACGCTGGAAAAACTGTTTTTT.